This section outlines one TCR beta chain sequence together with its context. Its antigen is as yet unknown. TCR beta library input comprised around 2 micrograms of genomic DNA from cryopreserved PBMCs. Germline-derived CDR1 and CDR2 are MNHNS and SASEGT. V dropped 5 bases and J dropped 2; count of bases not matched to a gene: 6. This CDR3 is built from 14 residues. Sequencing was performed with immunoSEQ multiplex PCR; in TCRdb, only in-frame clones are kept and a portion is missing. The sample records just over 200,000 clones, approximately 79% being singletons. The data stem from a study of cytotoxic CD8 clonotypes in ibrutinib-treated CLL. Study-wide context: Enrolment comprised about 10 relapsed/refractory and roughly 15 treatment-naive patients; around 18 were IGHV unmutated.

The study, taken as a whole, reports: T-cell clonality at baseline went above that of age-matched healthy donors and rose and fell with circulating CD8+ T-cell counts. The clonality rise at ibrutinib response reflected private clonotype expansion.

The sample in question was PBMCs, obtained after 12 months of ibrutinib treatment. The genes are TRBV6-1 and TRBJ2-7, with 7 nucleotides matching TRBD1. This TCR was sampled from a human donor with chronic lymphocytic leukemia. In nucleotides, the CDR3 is TGTGCCAGCAGTAGGGGACAGCCACCCTACGAGCAGTACTTC. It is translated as CASSRGQPPYEQYF.